This T cell receptor (beta chain) emerged from a study of blood T cell repertoires in COVID-19. As processed by the authors: It was from reference gene primer amplification that nucleated cell counts were estimated. Here immunoSEQ multiplex PCR was the method, and the copy in TCRdb shows in-frame clones only, minus some. V and J calls and clone size are given by that table; D and trimming were obtained from the DNA. Of about 210,000 clones listed, approximately 80% were seen once; the top ten hold 3.5% to 5.5%. Sequenced material: PBMCs or T cells enriched from blood (not recorded which). The sequence derives from a man under 40 with acute COVID-19.

CDR3: CATTTSGSPGTQYF. As DNA, the CDR3 is TGTGCCACAACGACTAGCGGGTCCCCAGGTACGCAGTATTTT. This chain uses TRBV27 with TRBJ2-3; TRBD2 matches 10 bases. Trimming removed 10 bases from V and 8 bases from J; junction bases left unmatched: 12. CDR3 size: 14 residues. CDR1 is MNHEY and CDR2 is SMNVEV in the germline V gene (reference sequence).